The 3 T cell receptor beta chains below come from one sample, sequenced in a study of blood T cell repertoires in COVID-19. Libraries were prepared by immunoSEQ multiplex PCR; TCRdb keeps only in-frame clonotypes and omits some of them. Among just over 150,000 clones listed, roughly 88% were seen once. The sequenced material came from PBMCs or T cells enriched from blood (not recorded which). The receptor source for this set is a woman aged 50 to 60 who had recovered from COVID-19.

The V gene is TRBV11-3, the J gene TRBJ2-7; TRBD1 matches at 7 bases. The V gene's germline CDR1 is SGHNT and CDR2 YENEEA. The CDR3 runs to 16 residues. V lost 4 bases to trimming and J lost 7 bases; unmatched junction nucleotides: 16. The CDR3 region has the DNA TGTGCCAGCAGCTCGAGGGGGCGGACCCTTCCGGGTGAGCAGTACTTC. It translates to CASSSRGRTLPGEQYF.

The rearrangement joins TRBV11-1 to TRBJ1-3; D unclear. CDR1 is SGHAT, CDR2 FQDESV, per germline (reference sequence). This CDR3 spans 14 amino acids. With 6 bases removed from V and 3 bases from J, the gap between germline ends came to 12 bases. The CDR3 protein is CASRFDNFGNTIYF. The CDR3 DNA sequence: TGTGCCAGCAGATTCGACAATTTTGGAAACACCATATATTTT.

The J gene is TRBJ2-7, the V gene TRBV2, with 8 bases aligning to TRBD2. The CDR3 sequence is 14 residues long. J was trimmed by 4 bases and V by 5 bases; bases with no gene match: 7. CDR1 and CDR2 from the germline V gene are SNHLY and FYNNEI. CDR3 amino acids: CASSLGAGGYEQYF. As DNA, the CDR3 is TGTGCCAGCAGTCTCGGGGCGGGGGGATACGAGCAGTACTTC.